The 26 T cell receptor beta chains below come from one sample, sequenced in a study of OX40 agonist ivuxolimab in advanced cancers. TCRdb keeps only in-frame clones here, not all; method: immunoSEQ multiplex PCR. The sample shows tens of thousands of clones, 80% to 90% of them seen only once. This sample comprised CD4+ or CD8+ T cells sorted from blood, obtained in a trial of the OX40 agonist ivuxolimab. Receptors were obtained from an adult with an advanced solid tumor such as melanoma, head and neck, liver or kidney cancer.

V and J are TRBV7-8 and TRBJ2-5; a possible D gene is TRBD1 (6 bases). The germline V gene has CDR1 SGHVS and CDR2 FQNEAQ. This CDR3 contains 16 residues. Trimming took off 5 bases at V and 1 base at J, with 17 bases between the two ends. CDR3 DNA sequence: TGTGCCAGCAGCCCGGACAGTCTAACTCGCCAAGAGACCCAGTACTTC. Protein product: CASSPDSLTRQETQYF.

This clone appeared once. CDR3 nucleotide sequence: TGTGCCAGCAGCTTTTCGCAGGCGACCTACGAGCAGTACTTC. Translation gives CASSFSQATYEQYF. The chain is built from TRBV7-8 and TRBJ2-7; no definite D call. Germline V gene lookup returns CDR1 SGHVS and CDR2 FQNEAQ. CDR3 length equals 14 residues. V was trimmed by 3 bases and J by 2 bases, leaving 11 bases between them.

The chain combines TRBV6-1 with TRBJ2-2; the match to TRBD2 covers 7 bases. Germline loops: CDR1 MNHNS, CDR2 SASEGT. CDR3 size: 16 residues. J lost 3 bases, V lost 4 bases, and 8 bases had no gene match. CDR3 DNA: TGTGCCAGCAGTGGGAGGGAGGGCCTTGACACCGGGGAGCTGTTTTTT. Translated, it gives CASSGREGLDTGELFF.

This clone was counted once. The chain carries TRBV27 and TRBJ2-1, with D hard to call. Germline lookup yields CDR1 MNHEY and CDR2 SMNVEV (reference sequence). CDR3 length: 12 residues. V shed 2 bases and J shed 9 bases, with 8 bases lying between them. The CDR3 reads CASSLILGEQFF. The CDR3 DNA is TGTGCCAGCAGTTTAATCCTTGGTGAGCAGTTCTTC.

This clone was detected only once. The rearrangement joins TRBV6-5 to TRBJ1-2; tentative D call: TRBD1 (6 bases). V lost 5 bases and J 3 bases, leaving 10 bases between the germline ends. This CDR3 region has 13 residues. Germline CDR1 and CDR2: MNHEY and SVGAGI. The DNA for the CDR3 is TGTGCCAGCAGTCCGGACAGTTACTATGGCTACACCTTC. Amino acids: CASSPDSYYGYTF.

J is TRBJ1-5 and V is TRBV7-2, with D uncertain. Trimming took off 0 bases at V and 4 bases at J, with 1 base between the two ends. CDR1 and CDR2 from the germline V gene are SGHTA and FQGNSA. CDR3 length equals 12 residues. This chain's CDR3 is CASSLANQPQHF. The CDR3 DNA sequence: TGTGCCAGCAGCTTAGCGAATCAGCCCCAGCATTTT.

The CDR3 DNA reads TGTGCCAGCAGCTCTGAGGGATTTAGGGGAACCGGGGAGCTGTTTTTT. Its translation is CASSSEGFRGTGELFF. The chain links TRBV9 to TRBJ2-2; D might be TRBD1 or TRBD2, each matching 5 bases. The CDR3 spans 16 residues. Germline V CDR1 and CDR2: SGDLS, YYNGEE. V was clipped by 4 bases and J by 5 bases, with 18 bases between them.

The chain uses TRBV2 and TRBJ1-1, with TRBD1 identical over 7 bases. Trimming at V came to 3 bases and at J to 4 bases, leaving 5 bases not matched to a gene. CDR1 SNHLY and CDR2 FYNNEI come from the germline V gene. CDR3 size: 14 residues. CDR3 sequence (DNA): TGTGCCAGCAGTGACGGCAGGGGGACCACTGAAGCTTTCTTT. It yields the protein CASSDGRGTTEAFF.

The chain has TRBV9 and TRBJ2-1; 12 nucleotides align to TRBD2. The germline V gene encodes CDR1 SGDLS and CDR2 YYNGEE. V dropped 4 bases and J dropped 3; count of bases not matched to a gene: 11. There are 18 residues in the CDR3. CDR3 amino acids: CASSPQLAGGPLYNEQFF. CDR3 in DNA: TGTGCCAGCAGCCCCCAACTAGCGGGAGGCCCCCTCTACAATGAGCAGTTCTTC.

J is TRBJ2-7 and V is TRBV18, with 8 bases identical to TRBD1. After removal of 2 bases from V and 4 bases from J, the junction contained 10 bases not matched to a gene. Germline lookup yields CDR1 KGHSH and CDR2 LQKENI. The CDR3 totals 16 residues. CDR3: CASSPLDREVGYEQYF. Here the CDR3 DNA reads TGTGCCAGCTCACCATTGGACAGGGAAGTAGGATACGAGCAGTACTTC.

In this sample, this clone turned up once. The chain employs TRBV27 and TRBJ2-1; D not certain. Germline-derived CDR1 and CDR2 are MNHEY and SMNVEV (reference sequence). The CDR3 has 15 residues. Trimming left V 6 bases short and J 5 bases short, with 17 bases between. CDR3: CASSLARSGDNEQFF. The CDR3 DNA sequence: TGTGCCAGCAGCCTCGCAAGGTCTGGCGACAATGAGCAGTTCTTC.

This chain connects TRBV6-1 to TRBJ2-7; no definite D call. The V end lost 5 bases, the J end lost 1 base, and 6 bases lay between the germline ends. CDR1 and CDR2 (germline): MNHNS, SASEGT. The CDR3 is made up of 12 amino acids. CDR3 amino acids: CASSTDSYEQYF. As DNA, the CDR3 is TGTGCCAGCAGTACGGATTCCTACGAGCAGTACTTC.

This rearrangement joins TRBV28 to TRBJ2-2; TRBD2 might be the D (6 bases). Between the trimmed V and J ends, which lost 7 bases and 3 bases, there was a span of 24 bases. Germline loops: CDR1 MDHEN, CDR2 SYDVKM. The CDR3 sequence is 18 residues long. CDR3 region: CASTYGEADLHYTGELFF. CDR3 nucleotide sequence: TGTGCCAGCACCTATGGGGAGGCCGACCTTCACTACACCGGGGAGCTGTTTTTT. Drawing the rest from reference TRBV28 and TRBJ2-2, the complete variable domain is DVKVTQSSRYLVKRTGEKVFLECVQDMDHENMFWYRQDPGLGLRLIYFSYDVKMKEKGDIPEGYSVSREKKERFSLILESASTNQTSMYLCASTYGEADLHYTGELFFGEGSRLTVL.

The J gene is TRBJ1-4, the V gene TRBV30; D is possibly TRBD1 (6 bases). From germline, CDR1 is GTSNPN and CDR2 SVGIG (reference sequence). Trimming left V 0 bases short and J 4 bases short, with 15 bases between. The CDR3 loop spans 16 amino acids. The CDR3: CAWSVPEDRSNEKLFF. For the CDR3, the DNA is TGTGCCTGGAGTGTTCCCGAAGACAGGAGTAATGAAAAACTGTTTTTT.

This chain links TRBV15 with TRBJ1-2; D is undetermined. Trimming removed 0 bases at V and 4 bases at J, with 18 bases between. The CDR3 totals 17 residues. CDR1 and CDR2 from the germline V gene are LNHNV and YYDKDF (reference sequence). CDR3 sequence reads: CATSRDLAELNGYGYTF. The CDR3 bases are TGTGCCACCAGCAGAGATCTCGCAGAGCTTAATGGCTATGGCTACACCTTC.

V gene TRBV27 combines with J gene TRBJ2-1; D perhaps matches TRBD2 (5 bases). The CDR3 extends over 15 amino acids. The V gene's germline CDR1 is MNHEY and CDR2 SMNVEV (reference sequence). Trimming took off 6 bases at V and 0 bases at J, with 12 bases between the two ends. The DNA of the CDR3 is TGTGCCAGCAGCCGAGGGTCAAGCTCCTACAATGAGCAGTTCTTC. This encodes CASSRGSSSYNEQFF.

The chain employs TRBV11-3 and TRBJ1-1; D is possibly TRBD1 (5 bases). The CDR3 has 13 residues. Per germline, CDR1 SGHNT and CDR2 YENEEA. The germline V and J ends were trimmed by 0 bases and 7 bases, with 9 bases remaining between them. The CDR3 reads CASSLEGADEAFF. The CDR3 DNA reads TGTGCCAGCAGCTTAGAAGGGGCCGATGAAGCTTTCTTT.

V and J are TRBV27 and TRBJ2-2; 10 nucleotides match TRBD1. Germline lookup yields CDR1 MNHEY and CDR2 SMNVEV (reference sequence). J gave up 5 bases and V 3 bases, and 3 bases lay outside the gene matches. The CDR3 length is 15 residues. CDR3 sequence: CASSLGQGWTGELFF. In DNA form, the CDR3 reads TGTGCCAGCAGTTTGGGACAGGGGTGGACCGGGGAGCTGTTTTTT.

The V gene is TRBV4-3, the J gene TRBJ2-1; D unclear. The CDR3 covers 17 residues. Per the germline V gene, CDR1 is LGHNA and CDR2 is YSLEER. V was pared by 1 base and J by 1 base, with 14 bases between. DNA for the CDR3: TGCGCCAGCAGCCAAGTGTCACAGCTCCCTTCCTACAATGAGCAGTTCTTC. This encodes CASSQVSQLPSYNEQFF.

The rearrangement links TRBV7-8 to TRBJ1-1; no reliable D call. This CDR3 contains 16 residues. CDR1 is SGHVS and CDR2 is FQNEAQ in the germline V gene. V was clipped by 2 bases and J by 3 bases, with 16 bases between them. CDR3 in DNA: TGTGCCAGCAGCTTATACCCCATACGGTGGGACACTGAAGCTTTCTTT. Protein product: CASSLYPIRWDTEAFF.

This clone occurred once. V usage is TRBV9 and J usage is TRBJ1-2; possibly TRBD1 for D (6 bases). V gave up 3 bases and J gave up 6 bases, with 15 bases separating them. CDR1 and CDR2 (germline): SGDLS, YYNGEE. This CDR3 region has 14 residues. This chain's CDR3 is CASSETGTSDGYTF. CDR3 DNA: TGTGCCAGCAGCGAAACAGGGACATCAGATGGCTACACCTTC.

This clone was found once. V usage is TRBV5-4 and J usage is TRBJ2-1; D gene ambiguous. The CDR3 contains 14 residues. Germline-derived CDR1 and CDR2 are SGHNT and YYREEE (reference sequence). Between the trimmed V and J ends, which lost 0 bases and 0 bases, there was a span of 4 bases. The CDR3 DNA follows: TGTGCCAGCAGCTTGGAGAGCTCCTACAATGAGCAGTTCTTC. It yields the protein CASSLESSYNEQFF.

The gene calls are TRBV7-9 and TRBJ2-1, with 8 bases aligning to TRBD2. The CDR3 is made up of 14 amino acids. CDR1 SEHNR and CDR2 FQNEAQ come from the germline V gene (reference sequence). With 4 bases clipped from V and 4 bases from J, the junction kept 3 bases outside the gene matches. CDR3 sequence (DNA): TGTGCCAGCAGCTGGTCGGGGGGGTACAATGAGCAGTTCTTC. It specifies CASSWSGGYNEQFF.

The V and J genes are TRBV27 and TRBJ1-5; D remains ambiguous. V was pared by 2 bases and J by 0 bases, with 8 bases between. The CDR3 contains 15 residues. Per germline, CDR1 MNHEY and CDR2 SMNVEV (reference sequence). CDR3 sequence reads: CASSLRRNSNQPQHF. The CDR3 DNA is TGTGCCAGCAGTTTAAGGAGGAATAGCAATCAGCCCCAGCATTTT.

The chain couples TRBV7-9 to TRBJ2-1; possibly TRBD2 for D (6 bases). Germline assignment: CDR1 SEHNR and CDR2 FQNEAQ (reference sequence). The CDR3 extends over 17 amino acids. Trimming stripped 3 bases from V and 5 bases from J, with 20 bases between. CDR3 loop: CASSLSTSRTMNNEQFF. For the CDR3, the DNA is TGTGCCAGCAGCTTGAGCACTTCCAGGACTATGAACAATGAGCAGTTCTTC.

The chain is built from TRBV11-3 and TRBJ2-5; TRBD1 is a possible D gene (5 bases). This CDR3 is built from 15 residues. V lost 5 bases and J lost 0, with 13 bases in between. The germline CDR1 and CDR2 sequences are SGHNT and YENEEA. The CDR3 sequence: CASSPQGADQETQYF. The DNA for the CDR3 is TGTGCCAGCAGCCCCCAAGGGGCGGACCAAGAGACCCAGTACTTC.